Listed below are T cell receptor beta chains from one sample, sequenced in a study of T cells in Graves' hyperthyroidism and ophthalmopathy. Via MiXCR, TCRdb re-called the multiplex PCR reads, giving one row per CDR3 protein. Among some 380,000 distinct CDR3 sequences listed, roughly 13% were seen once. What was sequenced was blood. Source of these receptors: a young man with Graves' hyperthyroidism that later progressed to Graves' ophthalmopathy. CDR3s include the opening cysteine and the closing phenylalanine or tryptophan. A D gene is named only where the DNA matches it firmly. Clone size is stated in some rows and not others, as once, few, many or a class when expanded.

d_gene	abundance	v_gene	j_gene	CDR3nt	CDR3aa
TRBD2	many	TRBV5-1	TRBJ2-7	TGCGCCAGCAGCTTTCGCGACGGGGGGTTCTACGAGCAGTACTTC	CASSFRDGGFYEQYF
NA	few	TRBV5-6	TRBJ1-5	TGTGCCAGCAGCCCTTTTGGGAATCAGCCCCAGCATTTT	CASSPFGNQPQHF
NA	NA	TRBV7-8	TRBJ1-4	TGTGCCAGCAGGCGGGAGGGACACTCAAATGAAAAACTGTTTTTT	CASRREGHSNEKLFF
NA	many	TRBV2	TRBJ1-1	TGTGCCAGCAGTGCGGACGGATTCACTGAAGCTTTCTTT	CASSADGFTEAFF
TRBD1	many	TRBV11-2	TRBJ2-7	TGTGCCAGCAGTAAAACAGGGGGCCGCGAGCAGTACTTC	CASSKTGGREQYF
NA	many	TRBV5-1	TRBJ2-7	TGCGCCAGCAGCTTGGCCCAGGACAGCCGCGGGGAGCAGTACTTC	CASSLAQDSRGEQYF
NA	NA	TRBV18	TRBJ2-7	TGTGCCAGCTCACCGATCTTCACCGGACAATTCAAGTACGAGCAGTACTTC	CASSPIFTGQFKYEQYF
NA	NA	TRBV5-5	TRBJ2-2	TGTGCCAGCAGCTTGTGGGACACCTACACCGGGGAGCTGTTTTTT	CASSLWDTYTGELFF
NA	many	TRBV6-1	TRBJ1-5	TGTGCCAGCAGGGAAGGTCCGTTCAATCAGCCCCAGCATTTT	CASREGPFNQPQHF
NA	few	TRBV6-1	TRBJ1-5	TGTGCCAGCAGTGAAGGGACAGTTCGCAATCAGCCCCAGCATTTT	CASSEGTVRNQPQHF
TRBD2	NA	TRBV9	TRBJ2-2	TGTGCCAGCAGCCCCCAGCCCGGGGGGACCGGGGAGCTGTTTTTT	CASSPQPGGTGELFF
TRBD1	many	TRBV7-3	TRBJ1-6	TGTGCCAGCAGCTCGACGGGACAGGGGATTTCACCCCTCCACTTT	CASSSTGQGISPLHF
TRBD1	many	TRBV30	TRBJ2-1	TGTGCCTGGAGTATGGGACAGATAAACTCCTACAATGAGCAGTTCTTC	CAWSMGQINSYNEQFF
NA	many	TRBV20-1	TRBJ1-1	TGCAGTGCAGAGGAAGGGAAAGCTGAAGCTTTCTTT	CSAEEGKAEAFF
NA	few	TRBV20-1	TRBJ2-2	TGCAGTGCCCCAGCCCGGACCAGTAGGGAGCTGTTTTTT	CSAPARTSRELFF
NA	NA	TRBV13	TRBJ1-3	TGTGCCAGCAGCCCCTGGGGGTCGAGCTCTGGAAACACCATATATTTT	CASSPWGSSSGNTIYF
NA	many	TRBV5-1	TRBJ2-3	TGCGCCAGCAGCCACCGGGCTGAAGATACGCAGTATTTT	CASSHRAEDTQYF
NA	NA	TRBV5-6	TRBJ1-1	TGTGCCAGCAGCTTGTCGGGGTCTGAAGCTTTCTTT	CASSLSGSEAFF
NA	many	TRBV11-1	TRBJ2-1	TGTGCCAGCAGCCACCTCACCCGCAGGGTTGAGCAGTTCTTC	CASSHLTRRVEQFF
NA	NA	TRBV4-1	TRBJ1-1	TGCGCCAGCAGCCCCAAAGGGTCTGAAGCTTTCTTT	CASSPKGSEAFF
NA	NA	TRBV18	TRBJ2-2	TGTGCCAGCTCACAGACAGACCCAGGGAACACCGGGGAGCTGTTTTTT	CASSQTDPGNTGELFF
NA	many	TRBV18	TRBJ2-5	TGTGCCAGCTCACTCCCAAGGGGGAACCAAGAGACCCAGTACTTC	CASSLPRGNQETQYF
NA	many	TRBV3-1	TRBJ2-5	TGTGCCAGCAGCCAAGATCCAAAGCTGTGGGGGGAGACCCAGTACTTC	CASSQDPKLWGETQYF
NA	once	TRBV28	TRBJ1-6	TGTGCCAGCAAGGGTTCGAGTAATTCACCCCTCCACTTT	CASKGSSNSPLHF
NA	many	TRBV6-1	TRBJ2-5	TGTGCCAGCTCGCAGCGGAGGCTGTCACAAGAGACCCAGTACTTC	CASSQRRLSQETQYF